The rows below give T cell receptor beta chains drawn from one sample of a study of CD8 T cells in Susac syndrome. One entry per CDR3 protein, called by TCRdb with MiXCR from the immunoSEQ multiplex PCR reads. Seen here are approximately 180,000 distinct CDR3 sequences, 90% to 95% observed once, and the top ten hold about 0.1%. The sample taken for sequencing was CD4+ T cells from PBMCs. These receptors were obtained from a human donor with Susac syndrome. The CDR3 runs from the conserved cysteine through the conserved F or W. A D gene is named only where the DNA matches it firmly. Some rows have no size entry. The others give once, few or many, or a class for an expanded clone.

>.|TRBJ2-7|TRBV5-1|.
CASSLLETYEQYF
TGCGCCAGCAGCTTGCTTGAAACGTACGAGCAGTACTTC
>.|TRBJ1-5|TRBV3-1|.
CASSQSVNQPQHF
TGTGCCAGCAGCCAAAGTGTTAATCAGCCCCAGCATTTT
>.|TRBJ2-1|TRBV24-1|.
CATSDPELSSYNEQFF
TGTGCCACCAGTGATCCCGAGTTGAGCTCCTACAATGAGCAGTTCTTC
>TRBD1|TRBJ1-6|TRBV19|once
CASRAVDRDNSPLHF
TGTGCCAGTAGGGCAGTGGACAGGGATAATTCACCCCTCCACTTT
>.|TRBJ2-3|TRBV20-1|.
CSASEALLTDTQYF
TGCAGTGCTAGTGAAGCGCTTCTCACAGATACGCAGTATTTT
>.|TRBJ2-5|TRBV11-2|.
CASSLRGEETQYF
TGTGCCAGCAGCTTGCGAGGGGAGGAGACCCAGTACTTC
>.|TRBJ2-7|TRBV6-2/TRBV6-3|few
CASYDRDTGSYEQYF
TGTGCCAGCTATGACCGGGACACCGGATCCTACGAGCAGTACTTC
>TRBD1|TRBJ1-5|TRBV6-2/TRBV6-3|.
CASRPPDREFQPQHF
TGTGCCAGCAGACCCCCGGACAGGGAATTTCAGCCCCAGCATTTT
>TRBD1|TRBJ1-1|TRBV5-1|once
CASSAGTGGYTEAFF
TGCGCCAGCAGCGCCGGGACAGGGGGTTACACTGAAGCTTTCTTT
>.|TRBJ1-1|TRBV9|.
CASSASLTDTEAFF
TGTGCCAGCAGCGCATCCTTGACGGACACTGAAGCTTTCTTT
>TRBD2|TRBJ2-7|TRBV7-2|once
CASNQAGTNSYEQYF
TGTGCCAGCAACCAAGCCGGGACTAACTCCTACGAGCAGTACTTC
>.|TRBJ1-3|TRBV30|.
CAWSPWGGNTIYF
TGTGCCTGGAGTCCCTGGGGTGGAAACACCATATATTTT
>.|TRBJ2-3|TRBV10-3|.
CAISEWGTDTQYF
TGTGCCATCAGTGAGTGGGGCACAGATACGCAGTATTTT
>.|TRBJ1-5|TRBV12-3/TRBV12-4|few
CASSREGLSNQPQHF
TGTGCCAGCAGTCGCGAGGGGCTGAGCAATCAGCCCCAGCATTTT
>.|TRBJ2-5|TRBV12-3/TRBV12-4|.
CASSLFGGSETQYF
TGTGCCAGCAGTTTATTCGGGGGAAGCGAGACCCAGTACTTC
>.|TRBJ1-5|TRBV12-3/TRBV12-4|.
CASSLAAWQPQHF
TGTGCCAGCAGTTTAGCGGCTTGGCAGCCCCAGCATTTT
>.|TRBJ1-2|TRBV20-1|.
CSAGYGYTF
TGCAGTGCTGGGTATGGCTACACCTTC
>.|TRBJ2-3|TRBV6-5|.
CASKSPGGADTQYF
TGTGCCAGCAAAAGCCCGGGGGGCGCAGATACGCAGTATTTT
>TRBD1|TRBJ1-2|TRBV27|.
CASSTTGGGGYTF
TGTGCCAGCAGCACGACAGGGGGAGGTGGCTACACCTTC
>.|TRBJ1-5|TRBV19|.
CASSPWDQPYSNQPQHF
TGTGCCAGTAGTCCCTGGGACCAACCCTATAGCAATCAGCCCCAGCATTTT
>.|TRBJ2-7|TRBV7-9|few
CASSSTARTHEQYF
TGTGCCAGCAGCTCCACAGCCCGAACCCACGAGCAGTACTTC
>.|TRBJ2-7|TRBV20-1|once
CSASTASYEQYF
TGCAGTGCTAGCACCGCTAGCTACGAGCAGTACTTC
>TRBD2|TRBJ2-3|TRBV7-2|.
CANKLAGIGKGTDTQYF
TGTGCCAATAAACTAGCGGGAATCGGTAAAGGCACAGATACGCAGTATTTT
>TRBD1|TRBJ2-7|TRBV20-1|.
CSARDDRDRNSYEQYF
TGCAGTGCTAGAGACGACCGGGACAGGAACTCCTACGAGCAGTACTTC
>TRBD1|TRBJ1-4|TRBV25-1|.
CASSSTGRVRKLFF
TGTGCCAGCAGTTCGACAGGGAGGGTTCGAAAACTGTTTTTT
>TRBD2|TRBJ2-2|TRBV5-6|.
CASSPRLAGGTGELFF
TGTGCCAGCAGCCCTCGACTAGCGGGAGGGACCGGGGAGCTGTTTTTT
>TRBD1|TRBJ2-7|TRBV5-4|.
CASSFQGVTYEQYF
TGTGCCAGCAGCTTTCAGGGGGTGACCTACGAGCAGTACTTC
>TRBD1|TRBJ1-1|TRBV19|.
CASSTGRGPLNTEAFF
TGTGCCAGTAGTACGGGCAGGGGGCCCCTGAACACTGAAGCTTTCTTT
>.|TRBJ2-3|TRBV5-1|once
CASSLAETDTQYF
TGCGCCAGCAGCTTGGCCGAGACAGATACGCAGTATTTT
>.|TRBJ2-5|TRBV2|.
CATNILYGTQYF
TGTGCCACCAACATTCTATACGGGACCCAGTACTTC
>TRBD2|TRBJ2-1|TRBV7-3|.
CASSSGLDPNEQFF
TGTGCCAGCAGCTCAGGACTAGATCCCAATGAGCAGTTCTTC
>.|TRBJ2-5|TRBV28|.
CASRTTEETQYF
TGTGCCTCCCGGACCACCGAAGAGACCCAGTACTTC
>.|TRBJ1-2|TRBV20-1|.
CSATTGSYGYTF
TGCAGTGCTACTACAGGGTCCTATGGCTACACCTTC
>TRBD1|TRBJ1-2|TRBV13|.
CASSSLTGKDGYTF
TGTGCCAGCAGCTCGTTGACAGGGAAGGATGGCTACACCTTC
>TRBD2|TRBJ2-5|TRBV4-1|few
CASSQPSIAGGRETQYF
TGCGCCAGCAGCCAACCATCGATAGCGGGGGGGCGAGAGACCCAGTATTTC
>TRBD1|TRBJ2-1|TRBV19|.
CASSVTGAATSYNEQFF
TGTGCCAGTAGTGTGACAGGGGCGGCAACCTCCTACAATGAGCAGTTCTTC
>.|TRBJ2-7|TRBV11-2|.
CASSLDTRPYEQYF
TGTGCCAGCAGCTTAGATACTAGGCCCTACGAGCAGTACTTC
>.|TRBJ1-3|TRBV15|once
CATSRDPDSGNTIYF
TGTGCCACCAGCAGAGATCCGGACTCTGGAAACACCATATATTTT
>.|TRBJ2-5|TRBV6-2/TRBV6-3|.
CASRGTLQETQYF
TGTGCCAGCAGGGGGACTCTCCAAGAGACCCAGTACTTC
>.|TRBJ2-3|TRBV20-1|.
CSAREPGTDTQYF
TGCAGTGCTAGGGAACCGGGAACAGATACGCAGTATTTT
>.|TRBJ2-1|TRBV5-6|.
CASSLRRAAYNEQFF
TGTGCCAGCAGCTTGCGACGGGCGGCATACAATGAGCAGTTCTTC
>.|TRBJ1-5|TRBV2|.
CASSEGGGQPQHF
TGTGCCAGCAGTGAAGGTGGGGGCCAGCCCCAGCATTTT
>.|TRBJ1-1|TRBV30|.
CAWTGANTEAFF
TGTGCCTGGACAGGCGCTAACACTGAAGCTTTCTTT
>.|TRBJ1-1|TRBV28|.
CASSLGAGARVTEAFF
TGTGCCAGCAGTTTAGGGGCAGGGGCGAGGGTCACTGAAGCTTTCTTT
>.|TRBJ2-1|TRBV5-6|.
CASSLVGENEQFF
TGTGCCAGCAGCTTGGTAGGTGAGAATGAGCAGTTCTTC
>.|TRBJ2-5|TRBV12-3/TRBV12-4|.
CASSLDRETQYF
TGTGCCAGCAGTTTAGATAGGGAGACCCAGTACTTC
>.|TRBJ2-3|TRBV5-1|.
CASSLASSSGSTDTQYF
TGCGCCAGCAGCTTGGCCTCCTCAAGCGGGAGCACAGATACGCAGTATTTT
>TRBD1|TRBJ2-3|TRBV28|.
CASSSRTGVTDTQYF
TGTGCCAGCAGTTCCCGGACAGGGGTAACAGATACGCAGTATTTT
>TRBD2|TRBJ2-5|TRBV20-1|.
CSALAGGSQETQYF
TGCAGTGCGTTAGCGGGGGGGTCACAAGAGACCCAGTACTTC
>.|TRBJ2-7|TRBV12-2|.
CASRLASDRSYEQYF
TGTGCAAGTCGCTTAGCGTCGGATCGCTCCTACGAGCAGTACTTC
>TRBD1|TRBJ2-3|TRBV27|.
CASRLIPGQFTDTQYF
TGTGCCAGCCGACTGATTCCGGGACAGTTCACAGATACGCAGTATTTT
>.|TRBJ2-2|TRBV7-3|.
CASSLQGTYSGELFF
TGTGCCAGCAGCTTACAGGGGACGTACTCGGGGGAGCTGTTTTTT
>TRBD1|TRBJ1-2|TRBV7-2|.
CASSKQGANYGYTF
TGTGCCAGCAGCAAACAGGGGGCGAACTATGGCTACACCTTC
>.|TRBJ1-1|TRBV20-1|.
CSASRSRAFF
TGCAGTGCTAGCCGCTCGCGAGCTTTCTTT
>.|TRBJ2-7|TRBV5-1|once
CASSPSGLYEQYF
TGCGCCAGCAGCCCGTCCGGCCTCTACGAGCAGTACTTC
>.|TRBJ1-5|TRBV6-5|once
CASSRSGISQPQHF
TGTGCCAGCAGTCGGTCTGGGATAAGTCAGCCCCAGCATTTT
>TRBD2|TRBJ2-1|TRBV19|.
CATRPRERYNEQFF
TGTGCCACCCGCCCGCGGGAGAGGTACAATGAGCAGTTCTTC